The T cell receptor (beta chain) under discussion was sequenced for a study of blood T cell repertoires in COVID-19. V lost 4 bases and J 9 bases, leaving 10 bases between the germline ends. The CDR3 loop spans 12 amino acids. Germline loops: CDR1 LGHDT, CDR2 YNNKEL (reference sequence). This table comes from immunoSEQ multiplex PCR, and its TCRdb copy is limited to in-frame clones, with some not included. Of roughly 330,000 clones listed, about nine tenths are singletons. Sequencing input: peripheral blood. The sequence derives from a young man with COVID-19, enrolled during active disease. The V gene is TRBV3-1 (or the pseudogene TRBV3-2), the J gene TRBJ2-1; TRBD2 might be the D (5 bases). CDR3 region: CASSLPGSEQFF. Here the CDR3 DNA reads TGTGCCAGCAGCCTACCGGGGAGTGAGCAGTTCTTC.